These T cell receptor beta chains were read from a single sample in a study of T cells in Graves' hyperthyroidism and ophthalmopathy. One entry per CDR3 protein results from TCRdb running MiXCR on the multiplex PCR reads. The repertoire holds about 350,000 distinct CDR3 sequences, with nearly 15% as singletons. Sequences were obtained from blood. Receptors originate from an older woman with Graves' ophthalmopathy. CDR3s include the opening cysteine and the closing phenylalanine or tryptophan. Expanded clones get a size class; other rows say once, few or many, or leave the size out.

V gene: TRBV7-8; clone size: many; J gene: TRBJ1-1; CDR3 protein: CASSWTGLSGDTEAFF
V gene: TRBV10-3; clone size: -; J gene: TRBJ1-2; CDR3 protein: CAISELPGQAYYGYTF
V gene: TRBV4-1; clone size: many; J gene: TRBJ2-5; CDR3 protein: CASSRVTRQETQYF
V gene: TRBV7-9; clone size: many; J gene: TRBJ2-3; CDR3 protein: CASSHSGNTDTQYF
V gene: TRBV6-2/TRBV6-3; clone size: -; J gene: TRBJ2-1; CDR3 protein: CASRMGVAGGRINEQFF
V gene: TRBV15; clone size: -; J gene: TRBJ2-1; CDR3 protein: CATSNPGKQFF
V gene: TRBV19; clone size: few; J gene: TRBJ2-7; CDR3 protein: CASTPRDRGGEQYF
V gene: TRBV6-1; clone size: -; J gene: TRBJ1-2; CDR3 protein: CASTSTAYGYTF
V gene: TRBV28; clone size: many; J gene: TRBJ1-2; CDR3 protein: CATKTVYGYTF
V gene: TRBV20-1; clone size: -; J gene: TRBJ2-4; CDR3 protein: CSARGAGLAGVENIQYF
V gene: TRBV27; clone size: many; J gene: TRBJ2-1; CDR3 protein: CASSLLVSYSYNEQFF
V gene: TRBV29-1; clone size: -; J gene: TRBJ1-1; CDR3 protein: CSVTRDRGSNTEAFF
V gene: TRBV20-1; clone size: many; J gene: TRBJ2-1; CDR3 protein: CSAPTSGTGDEQFF
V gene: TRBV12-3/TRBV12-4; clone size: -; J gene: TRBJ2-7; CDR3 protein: CASRGLAGHSYEQYF
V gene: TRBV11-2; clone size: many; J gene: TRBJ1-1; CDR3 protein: CASSLDLGETEAFF
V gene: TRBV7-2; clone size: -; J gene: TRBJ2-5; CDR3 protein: CASSLVAGGAQETQYF
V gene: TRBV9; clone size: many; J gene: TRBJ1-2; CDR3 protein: CASSSRRVGGYTF
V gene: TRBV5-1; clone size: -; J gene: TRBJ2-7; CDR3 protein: CASSPRVGNHEQYF
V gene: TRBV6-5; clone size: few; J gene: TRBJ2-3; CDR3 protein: CASSYSHPTDTQYF